This T cell receptor (beta chain) was captured in a study of blood T cells in healthy people across ages. For this clonotype: Antigen specificity is unknown. This may be a read error, as it is one base from a much larger clone.

Study results and limitations: TCR beta diversity, measured per million T cells, fell in a roughly linear way with age.

Together with a sample-barcoded 5' primer, a J-beta primer mix was included in a second PCR lasting about 6 to 11 cycles. TCRdb re-called the 5' RACE reads through MiXCR, storing one row per CDR3 protein. The sample yields 1.5 million to 2 million distinct CDR3 sequences, roughly 28% seen once. Per the germline V gene, CDR1 is SQVTM and CDR2 is ANQGSEA. Unmatched junction bases numbered 13, after V lost 1 base and J lost 4 bases. The CDR3 is 17 amino acids. The chain has TRBV29-1 and TRBJ2-1; TRBD2 agrees at 7 bases. The TCR originated in a woman aged 30 to 39 in good health. Sequences were obtained from blood. The CDR3 is CSVEGATSLADYNEQFF. The CDR3 DNA sequence: TGCAGCGTTGAAGGTGCGACGAGCCTAGCGGATTACAATGAGCAGTTCTTC.